The clone carrying this T cell receptor beta chain was observed once. The record originates from a study of T cells in localized non-small cell lung cancer. TCRdb keeps only in-frame clones here, not all; method: immunoSEQ multiplex PCR. The repertoire holds about 23,000 clones, with 90% as singletons. The V gene's germline CDR1 is MDHEN and CDR2 SYDVKM. CDR3 length equals 14 residues. With 6 bases removed from V and 4 bases from J, the gap between germline ends came to 15 bases. The sequence derives from a woman aged 40 to 75 with stage I lung adenocarcinoma. This material consisted of peripheral blood, taken before any cancer treatment. The chain employs TRBV28 and TRBJ1-1; the D gene is possibly TRBD1 (6 bases). The CDR3 sequence: CASSPGTRGTEAFF. The CDR3 coding sequence is TGTGCCAGCAGCCCAGGGACCAGGGGCACTGAAGCTTTCTTT.